This T cell receptor (beta chain) emerged from a study of shared clonotypes between healthy human individuals. As defined, naive CD8 cells were CD45RO-negative and positively selected for CCR7, with terminally differentiated effector memory CD45RA+ cells excluded. The CDR3 contains 15 residues. The V gene's germline CDR1 is GTSNPN and CDR2 SVGIG (reference sequence). J gave up 3 bases and V 3 bases, and 7 bases lay outside the gene matches. Study-level findings and limits: Among the subsets, naive ones generally showed larger estimated richness than memory ones.

About this clone: Its cognate antigen is unknown.

Repertoires were generated with immunoSEQ multiplex PCR, while TCRdb's copy carries only in-frame clones and drops some. The repertoire holds about 2.1 million clones, with 93% as singletons. Sequencing was carried out using naive CD8+ T cells from PBMCs. The chain links TRBV30 to TRBJ1-2; TRBD1 agrees at 10 bases. The TCR sequence derives from a man younger than 35 in good health. Some clones in this sample may be carry-over from other donors' samples. As DNA, the CDR3 is TGTGCCTGGAGGAGGGACAGGGGATTTTACTATGGCTACACCTTC. This codes for CAWRRDRGFYYGYTF.